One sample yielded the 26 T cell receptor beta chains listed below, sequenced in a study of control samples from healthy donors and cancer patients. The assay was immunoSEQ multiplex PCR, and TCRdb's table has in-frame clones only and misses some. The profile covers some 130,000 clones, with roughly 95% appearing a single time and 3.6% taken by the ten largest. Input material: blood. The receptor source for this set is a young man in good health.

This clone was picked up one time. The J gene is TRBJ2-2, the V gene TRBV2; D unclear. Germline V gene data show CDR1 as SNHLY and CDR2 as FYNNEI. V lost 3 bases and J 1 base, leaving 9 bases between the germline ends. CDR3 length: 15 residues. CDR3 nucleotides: TGTGCCAGCAGTGAGAGTCTCATGAACACCGGGGAGCTGTTTTTT. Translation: CASSESLMNTGELFF.

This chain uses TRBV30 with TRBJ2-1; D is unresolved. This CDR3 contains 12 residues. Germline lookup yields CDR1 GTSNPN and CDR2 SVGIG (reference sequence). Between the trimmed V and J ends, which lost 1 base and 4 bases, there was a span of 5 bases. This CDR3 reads CAWSARYNEQFF. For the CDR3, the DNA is TGTGCCTGGAGTGCCAGATACAATGAGCAGTTCTTC.

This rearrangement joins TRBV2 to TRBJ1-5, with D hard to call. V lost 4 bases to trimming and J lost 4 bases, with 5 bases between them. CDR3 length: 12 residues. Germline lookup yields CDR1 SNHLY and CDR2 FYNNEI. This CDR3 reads CASSAGNQPQHF. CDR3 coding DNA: TGTGCCAGCAGTGCGGGGAATCAGCCCCAGCATTTT.

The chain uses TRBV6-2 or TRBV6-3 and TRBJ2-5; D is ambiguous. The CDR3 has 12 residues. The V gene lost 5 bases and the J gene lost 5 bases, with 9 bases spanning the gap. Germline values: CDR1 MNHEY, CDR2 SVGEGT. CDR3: CASSGVGETQYF. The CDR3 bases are TGTGCCAGCAGTGGAGTGGGGGAGACCCAGTACTTC.

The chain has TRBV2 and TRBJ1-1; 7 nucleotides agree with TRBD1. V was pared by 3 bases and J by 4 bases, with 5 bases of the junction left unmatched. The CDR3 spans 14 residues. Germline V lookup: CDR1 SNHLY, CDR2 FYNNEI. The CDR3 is CASSDQGGSTEAFF. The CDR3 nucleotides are TGTGCCAGCAGTGACCAGGGGGGTAGCACTGAAGCTTTCTTT.

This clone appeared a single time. The CDR3 loop is CASSRVWGPTEAFF. CDR3 bases: TGCGCCAGCAGCCGGGTATGGGGGCCCACTGAAGCTTTCTTT. The chain joins TRBV4-1 to TRBJ1-1; tentatively, D is TRBD1 (6 bases). V lost 4 bases, J lost 4 bases, and 13 bases lay in between. The CDR3 contains 14 residues. Germline assignment: CDR1 MGHRA and CDR2 YSYEKL.

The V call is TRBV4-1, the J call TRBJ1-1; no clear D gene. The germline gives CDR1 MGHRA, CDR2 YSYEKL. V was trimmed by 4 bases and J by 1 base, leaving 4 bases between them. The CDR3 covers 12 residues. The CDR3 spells CASSPANTEAFF. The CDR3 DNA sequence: TGCGCCAGCAGCCCAGCGAACACTGAAGCTTTCTTT.

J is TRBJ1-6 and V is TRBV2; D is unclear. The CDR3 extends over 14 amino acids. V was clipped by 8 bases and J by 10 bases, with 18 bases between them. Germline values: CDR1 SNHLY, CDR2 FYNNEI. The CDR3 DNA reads TGTGCCAGCCCCGAGAAAACGGTGGACTCACCCCTCCACTTT. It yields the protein CASPEKTVDSPLHF. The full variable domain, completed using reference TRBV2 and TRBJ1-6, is EPEVTQTPSHQVTQMGQEVILRCVPISNHLYFYWYRQILGQKVEFLVSFYNNEISEKSEIFDDQFSVERPDGSNFTLKIRSTKLEDSAMYFCASPEKTVDSPLHFGNGTRLTVT.

The chain's CDR3 is CATSRGGRPGELFF. CDR3 in DNA: TGTGCCACCAGCAGAGGGGGGAGGCCCGGGGAGCTGTTTTTT. The chain has TRBV15 and TRBJ2-2, with a possible D match to TRBD2 (6 bases). This CDR3 contains 14 residues. Germline-derived CDR1 and CDR2 are LNHNV and YYDKDF (reference sequence). Trimming shortened V by 1 base and J by 6 bases, and 9 bases separated the two germline ends.

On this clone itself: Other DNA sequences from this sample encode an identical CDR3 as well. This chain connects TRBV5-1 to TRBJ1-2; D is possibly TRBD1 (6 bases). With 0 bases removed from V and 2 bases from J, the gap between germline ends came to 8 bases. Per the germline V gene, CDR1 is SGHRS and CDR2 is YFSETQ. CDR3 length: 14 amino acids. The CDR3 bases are TGCGCCAGCAGCTTGGCGGGACAAAACTATGGCTACACCTTC. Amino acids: CASSLAGQNYGYTF.

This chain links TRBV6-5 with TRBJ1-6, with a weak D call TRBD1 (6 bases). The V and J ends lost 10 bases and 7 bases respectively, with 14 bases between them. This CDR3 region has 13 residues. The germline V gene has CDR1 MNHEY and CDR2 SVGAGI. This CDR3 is CATQQRGNSPLHF. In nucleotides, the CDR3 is TGTGCCACCCAGCAGAGGGGGAATTCACCCCTCCACTTT.

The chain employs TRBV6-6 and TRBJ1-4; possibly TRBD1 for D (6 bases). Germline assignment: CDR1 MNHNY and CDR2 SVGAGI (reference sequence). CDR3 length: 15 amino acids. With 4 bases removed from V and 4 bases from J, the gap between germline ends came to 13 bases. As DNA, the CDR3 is TGTGCCAGCAGTTCCCCCGGGGGCGGTAATGAAAAACTGTTTTTT. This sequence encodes CASSSPGGGNEKLFF.

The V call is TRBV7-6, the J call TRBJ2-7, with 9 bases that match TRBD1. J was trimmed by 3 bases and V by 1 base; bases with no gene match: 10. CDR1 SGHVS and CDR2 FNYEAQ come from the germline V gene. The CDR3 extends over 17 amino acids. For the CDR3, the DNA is TGTGCCAGCAGCTTAGGTTTCTTTCGGGACAGGGACTACGAGCAGTACTTC. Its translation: CASSLGFFRDRDYEQYF.

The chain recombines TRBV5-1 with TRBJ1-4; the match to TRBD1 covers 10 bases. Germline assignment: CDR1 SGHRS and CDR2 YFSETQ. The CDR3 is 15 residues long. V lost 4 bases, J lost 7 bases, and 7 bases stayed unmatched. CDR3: CASSAQTGGSEKLFF. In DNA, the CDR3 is TGCGCCAGCAGCGCCCAGACAGGGGGCTCTGAAAAACTGTTTTTT.

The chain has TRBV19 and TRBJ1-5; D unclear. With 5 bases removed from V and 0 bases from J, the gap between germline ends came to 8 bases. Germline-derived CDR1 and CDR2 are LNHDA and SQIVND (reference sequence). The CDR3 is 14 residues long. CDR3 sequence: CASSVSFSNQPQHF. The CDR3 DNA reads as TGTGCCAGTAGTGTTTCATTTAGCAATCAGCCCCAGCATTTT.

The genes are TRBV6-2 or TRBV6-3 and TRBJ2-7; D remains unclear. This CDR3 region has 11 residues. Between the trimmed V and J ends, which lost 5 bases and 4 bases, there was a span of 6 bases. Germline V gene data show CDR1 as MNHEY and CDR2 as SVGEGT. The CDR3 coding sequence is TGTGCCAGCAGTGACGATTACGAGCAGTACTTC. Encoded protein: CASSDDYEQYF.

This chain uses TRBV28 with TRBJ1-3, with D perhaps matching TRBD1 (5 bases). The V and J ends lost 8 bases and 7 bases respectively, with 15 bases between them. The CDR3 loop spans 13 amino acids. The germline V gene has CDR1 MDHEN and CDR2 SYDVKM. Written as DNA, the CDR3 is TGTGCCAGCGGGGAGACAGCTCCTAACACCATATATTTT. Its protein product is CASGETAPNTIYF.

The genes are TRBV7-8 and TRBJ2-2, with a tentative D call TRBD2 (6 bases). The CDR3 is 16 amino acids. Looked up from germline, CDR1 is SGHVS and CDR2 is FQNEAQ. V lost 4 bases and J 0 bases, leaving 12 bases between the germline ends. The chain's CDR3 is CASSSGTRSNTGELFF. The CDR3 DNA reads TGTGCCAGCAGCTCCGGGACTCGCTCGAACACCGGGGAGCTGTTTTTT.

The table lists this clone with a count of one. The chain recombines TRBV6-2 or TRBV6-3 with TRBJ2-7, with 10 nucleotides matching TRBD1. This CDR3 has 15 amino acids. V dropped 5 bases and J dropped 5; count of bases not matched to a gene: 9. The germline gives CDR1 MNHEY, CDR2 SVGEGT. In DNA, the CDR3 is TGTGCCAGCAGTCTCCCCGACAGGGGGCTGAACGAGCAGTACTTC. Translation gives CASSLPDRGLNEQYF.

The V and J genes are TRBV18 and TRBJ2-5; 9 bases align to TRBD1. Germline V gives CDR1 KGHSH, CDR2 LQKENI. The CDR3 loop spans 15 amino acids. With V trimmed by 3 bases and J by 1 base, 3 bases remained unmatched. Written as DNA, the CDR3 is TGTGCCAGCTCACCGGGACAGGGTTCCCAAGAGACCCAGTACTTC. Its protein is CASSPGQGSQETQYF.

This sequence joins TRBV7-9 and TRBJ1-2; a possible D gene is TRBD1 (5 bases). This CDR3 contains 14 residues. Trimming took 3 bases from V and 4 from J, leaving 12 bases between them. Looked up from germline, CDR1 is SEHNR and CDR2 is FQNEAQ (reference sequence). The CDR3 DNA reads TGTGCCAGCAGCTTCGGGGGAAGGATCTATGGCTACACCTTC. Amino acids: CASSFGGRIYGYTF.

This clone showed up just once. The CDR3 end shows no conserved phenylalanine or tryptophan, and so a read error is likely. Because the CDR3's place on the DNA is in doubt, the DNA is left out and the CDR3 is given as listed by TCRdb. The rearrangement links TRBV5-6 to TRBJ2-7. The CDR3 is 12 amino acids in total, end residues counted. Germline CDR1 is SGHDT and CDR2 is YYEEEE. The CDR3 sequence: CASSFRWVEWLY.

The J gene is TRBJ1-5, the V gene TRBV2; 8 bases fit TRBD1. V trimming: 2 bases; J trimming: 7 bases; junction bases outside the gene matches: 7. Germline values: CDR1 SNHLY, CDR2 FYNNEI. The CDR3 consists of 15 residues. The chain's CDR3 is CASSERGQVSQPQHF. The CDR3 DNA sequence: TGTGCCAGCAGTGAAAGGGGACAGGTCAGCCAGCCCCAGCATTTT. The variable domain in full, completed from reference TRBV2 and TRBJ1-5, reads EPEVTQTPSHQVTQMGQEVILRCVPISNHLYFYWYRQILGQKVEFLVSFYNNEISEKSEIFDDQFSVERPDGSNFTLKIRSTKLEDSAMYFCASSERGQVSQPQHFGDGTRLSIL.

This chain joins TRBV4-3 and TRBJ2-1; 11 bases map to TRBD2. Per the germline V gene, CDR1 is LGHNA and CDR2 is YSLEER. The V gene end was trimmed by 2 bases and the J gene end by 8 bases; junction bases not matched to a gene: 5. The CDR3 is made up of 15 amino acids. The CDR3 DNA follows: TGCGCCAGCAGCCAACGGACTAGCGGGTTCGATGAGCAGTTCTTC. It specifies CASSQRTSGFDEQFF.

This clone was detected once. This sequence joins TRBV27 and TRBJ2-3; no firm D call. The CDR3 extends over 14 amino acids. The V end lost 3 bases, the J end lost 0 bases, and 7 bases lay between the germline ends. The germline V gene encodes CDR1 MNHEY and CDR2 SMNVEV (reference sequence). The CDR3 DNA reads TGTGCCAGCAGTTTCCAGGTTAGCACAGATACGCAGTATTTT. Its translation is CASSFQVSTDTQYF.

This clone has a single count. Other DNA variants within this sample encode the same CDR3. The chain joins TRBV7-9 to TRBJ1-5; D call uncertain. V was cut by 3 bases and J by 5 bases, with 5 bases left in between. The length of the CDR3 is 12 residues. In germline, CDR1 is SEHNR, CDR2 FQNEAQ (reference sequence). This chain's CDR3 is CASSLGDQPQHF. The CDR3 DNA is TGTGCCAGCAGCTTGGGCGATCAGCCCCAGCATTTT.